This TCR beta chain derives from a study of glioma-infiltrating T cells. Study-level points and caveats: Tissue-blood divergence was below expectation in non-neoplastic patients, above in gliomas.

The length of the CDR3 is 12 residues. CDR1 SQVTM and CDR2 ANQGSEA come from the germline V gene. V was clipped by 4 bases and J by 9 bases; unmatched bases: 9. A note on this clonotype: The antigen is unknown.

Using RNA template, CDR3s of TCR alpha and beta were amplified with iRepertoire arm-PCR. A single record per CDR3 protein comes from TCRdb applying MiXCR to the multiplex PCR reads. The sample holds around 170,000 distinct CDR3 sequences, more than 35% seen once. This chain connects TRBV29-1 to TRBJ2-7; 7 bases map to TRBD1. The source is a human donor with low-grade glioma or glioblastoma, undergoing nonglioma brain surgery, or in good health (not recorded which). Sequenced sample: glioma tissue, nonneoplastic brain tissue, or PBMCs (not recorded which). The CDR3 loop is CSVGSTGWGQYF. CDR3 in DNA: TGCAGCGTTGGGTCGACAGGGTGGGGGCAGTACTTC.